This T cell receptor beta chain was observed in a study of blood T cell repertoires in COVID-19. Assay used: immunoSEQ multiplex PCR; TCRdb lists only in-frame clones, some missing. The profile shows 13,000 to 15,000 clones, roughly 89% of them singletons. Deletions cut 4 bases from V and 4 bases from J, with 10 bases between. Looked up from germline, CDR1 is SQVTM and CDR2 is ANQGSEA. The CDR3 totals 12 residues. The sample was peripheral blood. The sequence was obtained from a human donor in a cohort sampled during active COVID-19. The chain carries TRBV29-1 and TRBJ1-1, with D perhaps TRBD1 (5 bases). CDR3 loop: CSVAPGGTEAFF. The CDR3 nucleotides are TGCAGCGTTGCTCCGGGGGGCACTGAAGCTTTCTTT.